These 9 T cell receptor beta chains were all obtained from the same sample, sequenced in a study of blood T cell repertoires in COVID-19. Some clones are missing from TCRdb's copy, which holds only in-frame ones; the method was immunoSEQ multiplex PCR. Among roughly 110,000 clones listed, 80% were seen once. The specimen sequenced was peripheral blood. The receptors here all came from a man aged 65 to 85 with acute or convalescent COVID-19.

V usage is TRBV4-3 and J usage is TRBJ2-7, with D possibly matching TRBD2 (6 bases). The CDR3 consists of 13 residues. Trimming removed 4 bases from V and 3 bases from J, with 10 bases in between. The germline V gene encodes CDR1 LGHNA and CDR2 YSLEER. The CDR3 DNA follows: TGCGCCAGCAGCCCGTATAGCGGCTACGAGCAGTACTTC. Its translation is CASSPYSGYEQYF.

The chain carries TRBV7-2 and TRBJ2-3; D is unclear. The germline CDR1 and CDR2 sequences are SGHTA and FQGNSA. The CDR3 sequence is 15 residues long. V was clipped by 5 bases and J by 4 bases, with 16 bases between them. CDR3 in DNA: TGTGCCAGCAGCCCGGCCGGCTACCGGGCAGATACGCAGTATTTT. Translating it yields CASSPAGYRADTQYF.

The chain links TRBV7-2 to TRBJ2-5; D is ambiguous. Trimming took off 1 base at V and 2 bases at J, with 11 bases between the two ends. In germline, CDR1 is SGHTA, CDR2 FQGNSA. The CDR3 has 15 residues. The CDR3 spells CASSLGGMGQETQYF. The CDR3 DNA sequence: TGTGCCAGCAGCTTAGGAGGCATGGGTCAAGAGACCCAGTACTTC. The full variable domain, with the rest looked up from reference TRBV7-2 and TRBJ2-5, is GAGVSQSPSNKVTEKGKDVELRCDPISGHTALYWYRQSLGQGLEFLIYFQGNSAPDKSGLPSDRFSAERTGGSVSTLTIQRTQQEDSAVYLCASSLGGMGQETQYFGPGTRLLVL.

The chain carries TRBV7-3 and TRBJ2-3; perhaps TRBD2 as D (6 bases). Trimming removed 1 base from V and 3 bases from J, with 11 bases in between. Per germline, CDR1 SGHTA and CDR2 FQGTGA. The CDR3 runs to 15 residues. CDR3 nucleotides: TGTGCCAGCAGCTTAATGGGGGGAGGAACAGATACGCAGTATTTT. Translation gives CASSLMGGGTDTQYF.

The chain links TRBV2 to TRBJ1-5; tentatively, D is TRBD1 (5 bases). Trimming shortened V by 3 bases and J by 1 base, and 7 bases separated the two germline ends. This CDR3 is 14 amino acids long. The germline gives CDR1 SNHLY, CDR2 FYNNEI. The CDR3: CASSDRTSNQPQHF. CDR3 coding DNA: TGTGCCAGCAGTGACCGGACAAGCAATCAGCCCCAGCATTTT.

The rearrangement links TRBV9 to TRBJ2-7; no reliable D call. V lost 0 bases, J lost 1 base, and 5 bases lay in between. Germline CDR1 is SGDLS and CDR2 is YYNGEE. The CDR3 extends over 13 amino acids. The CDR3 region has the DNA TGTGCCAGCAGCGTAGGGCAGTCCTACGAGCAGTACTTC. The encoded protein is CASSVGQSYEQYF.

The V and J genes are TRBV29-1 and TRBJ2-2; TRBD1 agrees at 10 bases. Germline V lookup: CDR1 SQVTM, CDR2 ANQGSEA. The CDR3 sequence is 13 residues long. V was pared by 7 bases and J by 4 bases, with 3 bases of the junction left unmatched. DNA of the CDR3: TGCAGCGCCCGGACAGGGGGCACCGGGGAGCTGTTTTTT. This gives the protein CSARTGGTGELFF.

The chain recombines TRBV10-1 with TRBJ2-3, with TRBD1 matching 7 bases. Germline assignment: CDR1 WNHNN and CDR2 SYGVQD (reference sequence). The CDR3 has 16 residues. V was clipped by 2 bases and J by 4 bases; unmatched bases: 9. In DNA, the CDR3 is TGCGCCAGCAGTGAGATGTCCGGGACAGATGCAGATACGCAGTATTTT. This sequence encodes CASSEMSGTDADTQYF.

The chain is built from TRBV7-8 and TRBJ2-1; D is possibly TRBD1 (6 bases). The CDR3 length is 16 residues. The germline V and J ends were trimmed by 1 base and 2 bases, with 12 bases remaining between them. The germline V gene encodes CDR1 SGHVS and CDR2 FQNEAQ. CDR3 nucleotide sequence: TGTGCCAGCAGCTTAGAATCCGGGACAACCTACAATGAGCAGTTCTTC. The encoded protein is CASSLESGTTYNEQFF.